Reported below is one T cell receptor (beta chain). Its antigen is currently unknown. The sample is drawn from a study of T cell responses to AZD1222 COVID-19 vaccine. CDR3 length equals 15 residues. Trimming removed 5 bases from V and 0 bases from J; junction bases left unmatched: 4. Germline V gene lookup returns CDR1 LGHDT and CDR2 YNNKEL (reference sequence). Study-wide results and caveats: Repertoires were obtained only post-peak T cell response. Nearly half of spike-specific TCRs reportedly go after variant regions that carry no mutations.

Assay: immunoSEQ multiplex PCR; the TCRdb copy retains only in-frame clones and omits some. Altogether around 67,000 clones are present, 65% to 85% being singletons, with the ten largest covering approximately 7.4%. This specimen was peripheral blood, taken on day 0 of AZD1222 vaccination. The gene calls are TRBV3-1 (or the pseudogene TRBV3-2) and TRBJ2-1; TRBD2 matches 7 bases. This clonotype was sampled from an adult in good health. CDR3 in DNA: TGTGCCAGCAGCTGGACTAGTGACTCCTACAATGAGCAGTTCTTC. Amino acids: CASSWTSDSYNEQFF.